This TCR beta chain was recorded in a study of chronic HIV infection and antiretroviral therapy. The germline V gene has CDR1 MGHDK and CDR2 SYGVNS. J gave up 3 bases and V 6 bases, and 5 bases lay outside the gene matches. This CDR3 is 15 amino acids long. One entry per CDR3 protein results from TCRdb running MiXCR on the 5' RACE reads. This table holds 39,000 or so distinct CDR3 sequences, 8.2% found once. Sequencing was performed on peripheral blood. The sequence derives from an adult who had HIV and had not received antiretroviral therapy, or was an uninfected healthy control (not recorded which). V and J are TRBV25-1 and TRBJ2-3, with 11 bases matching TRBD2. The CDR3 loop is CASRGTSGTTDTQYF. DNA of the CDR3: TGTGCCAGCAGGGGGACTAGCGGTACGACAGATACGCAGTATTTT.